What follows are 30 T cell receptor beta chains derived from one specimen sequenced in a study of control samples from healthy donors and cancer patients (dated by TCRdb to the early 2020s). To prepare the library, the immunoSEQ multiplex PCR assay was applied. TCRdb mirrors the immuneACCESS table, restricted to in-frame sequences. Some clones are absent from its copies; in checked studies, under half trace to an unresolved V gene, and the reason for the others is unknown. Present in this sample are about 120,000 clones, roughly nine tenths of which were seen just once. The top ten constitute around 1.2% of the sample. Sequenced input: PBMCs. The source is a woman between 50 and 59 years old with colorectal cancer.

The chain employs TRBV6-1 and TRBJ1-2; 7 bases match TRBD1. The CDR3 has 14 residues. Germline V gene sequence: CDR1 MNHNS, CDR2 SASEGT. Trimming at V came to 2 bases and at J to 4 bases, leaving 4 bases not matched to a gene. CDR3 region: CASSENRGIYGYTF. The CDR3 nucleotides read TGTGCCAGCAGTGAAAACAGGGGTATCTATGGCTACACCTTC.

The chain has TRBV2 and TRBJ2-7, with D perhaps matching TRBD1 or TRBD2 (5 bases each). Germline V CDR1 and CDR2: SNHLY, FYNNEI. V was clipped by 3 bases and J by 3 bases, with 12 bases between them. This CDR3 has 14 residues. Here the CDR3 reads CASSDRGALYEQYF. CDR3 sequence (DNA): TGTGCCAGCAGTGATAGAGGGGCGCTCTACGAGCAGTACTTC.

The genes are TRBV10-3 and TRBJ2-1; 8 positions match TRBD2. Losses at the gene ends were 1 base for V and 6 bases for J; bases not matched to a gene: 8. The length of the CDR3 is 16 residues. Germline V gene data show CDR1 as ENHRY and CDR2 as SYGVKD. For the CDR3, the DNA is TGTGCCATCAGTGAGTACCAGCGGGGGACATTCAATGAGCAGTTCTTC. Residues: CAISEYQRGTFNEQFF.

J is TRBJ2-7 and V is TRBV19; D is uncertain. In germline, CDR1 is LNHDA, CDR2 SQIVND (reference sequence). Trimming pared 5 bases from V and 4 bases from J, leaving 15 bases between. The length of the CDR3 is 14 residues. DNA of the CDR3: TGTGCCAGTAGTCCGAATGGGGTCGGGTACGAGCAGTACTTC. This translates into CASSPNGVGYEQYF.

The chain employs TRBV27 and TRBJ2-7; D ambiguous. V was cut by 6 bases and J by 1 base, with 10 bases left in between. Germline V gene lookup returns CDR1 MNHEY and CDR2 SMNVEV (reference sequence). This CDR3 is 13 amino acids long. For the CDR3, the DNA is TGTGCCAGCAGGGTGGATGGGTCCTACGAGCAGTACTTC. Amino acids: CASRVDGSYEQYF.

The rearrangement joins TRBV5-1 to TRBJ2-4; D gene uncertain. This CDR3 comprises 14 residues. V was clipped by 0 bases and J by 4 bases, with 8 bases between them. The germline V gene has CDR1 SGHRS and CDR2 YFSETQ. In nucleotides, the CDR3 is TGCGCCAGCAGCTTGGGAACAGAGAAAAACATTCAGTACTTC. Amino acids: CASSLGTEKNIQYF.

The chain recombines TRBV7-8 with TRBJ1-3; TRBD1 aligns across 7 bases. Germline lookup yields CDR1 SGHVS and CDR2 FQNEAQ. This CDR3 region has 16 residues. The V gene end was trimmed by 5 bases and the J gene end by 0 bases; junction bases not matched to a gene: 7. The CDR3 loop reads CASSLGQASSGNTIYF. The CDR3, as DNA: TGTGCCAGCAGCCTTGGACAGGCCAGCTCTGGAAACACCATATATTTT.

Only one count was recorded for this clone. V gene TRBV5-4 combines with J gene TRBJ1-2; 8 bases are a match to TRBD1. The germline V gene has CDR1 SGHNT and CDR2 YYREEE (reference sequence). The ends lost 0 bases at V and 4 bases at J; junction bases unmatched: 5. This CDR3 has 15 amino acids. CDR3 region: CASSLGGQGIYGYTF. The CDR3 DNA reads TGTGCCAGCAGCTTGGGAGGACAGGGTATCTATGGCTACACCTTC.

The chain joins TRBV4-1 to TRBJ2-1; D unresolved. From germline, CDR1 is MGHRA and CDR2 YSYEKL. Trimming pared 0 bases from V and 3 bases from J, leaving 3 bases between. CDR3 length: 13 amino acids. The CDR3 DNA reads as TGCGCCAGCAGCCAAGAACTCTACAATGAGCAGTTCTTC. This gives the protein CASSQELYNEQFF.

The CDR3 nucleotides are TGCAGTGCTGTGGTCCTCTATGGCTACACCTTC. It encodes CSAVVLYGYTF. This chain connects TRBV20-1 to TRBJ1-2; D is unresolved. V lost 5 bases, J lost 4 bases, and 8 bases lay in between. The CDR3 is made up of 11 amino acids. Germline V gene sequence: CDR1 DFQATT, CDR2 SNEGSKA (reference sequence).

This clone turned up a few times. The chain is built from TRBV28 and TRBJ2-5, with TRBD1 identical over 7 bases. Germline V gene data show CDR1 as MDHEN and CDR2 as SYDVKM. The J segment lost 2 bases and the V segment lost 5 bases, leaving 11 bases of the junction unmatched. The CDR3 totals 16 residues. CDR3 protein: CASSRGRGSRQETQYF. The CDR3 DNA reads TGTGCCAGCAGTAGGGGCAGGGGGTCGAGGCAAGAGACCCAGTACTTC.

This chain joins TRBV9 and TRBJ2-2, with 14 bases identical to TRBD2. The ends lost 2 bases at V and 3 bases at J; junction bases unmatched: 3. The CDR3 runs 17 residues. The germline gives CDR1 SGDLS, CDR2 YYNGEE. For the CDR3, the DNA is TGTGCCAGCAGCGTGGGACTAGCGGGAGACTACACCGGGGAGCTGTTTTTT. It encodes CASSVGLAGDYTGELFF.

The chain couples TRBV5-1 to TRBJ2-7; 8 bases match TRBD2. This CDR3 spans 14 amino acids. Germline V gene lookup returns CDR1 SGHRS and CDR2 YFSETQ. The junction had 6 bases not matched to a gene; V was cut back by 4 bases and J by 3 bases. The CDR3: CASSPAGVIYEQYF. The CDR3 coding sequence is TGCGCCAGCAGCCCAGCGGGGGTCATCTACGAGCAGTACTTC.

The chain is built from TRBV28 and TRBJ2-3; 12 nucleotides match TRBD2. Germline loops: CDR1 MDHEN, CDR2 SYDVKM. CDR3 length: 17 residues. Trimming took 4 bases from V and 4 from J; bases not matched to a gene: 9. CDR3 in amino acids: CASSSPIRLAGADTQYF. CDR3 nucleotide sequence: TGTGCCAGCAGTTCCCCAATACGACTAGCGGGGGCAGATACGCAGTATTTT.

The V gene is TRBV10-3, the J gene TRBJ2-1; tentatively, D is TRBD1 (7 bases). CDR1 and CDR2 from the germline V gene are ENHRY and SYGVKD. V dropped 2 bases and J dropped 8 bases, with 10 bases sitting between them. The CDR3 is 13 amino acids. CDR3 bases: TGTGCCATCAGTGAGACCAGGGGGGATGAGCAGTTCTTC. Residues: CAISETRGDEQFF.

On this clone: Other DNA sequences in the sample encode the same CDR3. This chain uses TRBV2 with TRBJ2-7; D may be TRBD1 (8 bases). CDR1 is SNHLY and CDR2 is FYNNEI in the germline V gene. There are 14 residues in the CDR3. V was trimmed by 10 bases and J by 3 bases, leaving 19 bases between them. The chain's CDR3 is CANTGGRGRYEQYF. In DNA form, the CDR3 reads TGTGCCAACACGGGGGGCAGGGGGCGCTACGAGCAGTACTTC.

The chain employs TRBV5-1 and TRBJ1-2; TRBD1 agrees at 8 bases. Per the germline V gene, CDR1 is SGHRS and CDR2 is YFSETQ. V was clipped by 1 base and J by 6 bases; unmatched bases: 11. The CDR3 covers 16 residues. The CDR3 loop is CASSLTTSTGDHGYTF. The CDR3 DNA sequence: TGCGCCAGCAGCTTGACGACCTCGACAGGGGACCATGGCTACACCTTC.

V gene TRBV9 combines with J gene TRBJ2-5; 12 nucleotides align to TRBD2. Germline lookup yields CDR1 SGDLS and CDR2 YYNGEE. The CDR3 runs 15 residues. Trimming took 2 bases from V and 2 from J; bases not matched to a gene: 1. DNA for the CDR3: TGTGCCAGCAGCGTGACTAGCGGGGGACAAGAGACCCAGTACTTC. It codes for CASSVTSGGQETQYF. The whole variable domain, filled in from reference TRBV9 and TRBJ2-5, reads DSGVTQTPKHLITATGQRVTLRCSPRSGDLSVYWYQQSLDQGLQFLIQYYNGEERAKGNILERFSAQQFPDLHSELNLSSLELGDSALYFCASSVTSGGQETQYFGPGTRLLVL.

The gene calls are TRBV29-1 and TRBJ2-5, with D unresolved. The CDR3 length is 12 residues. V lost 4 bases and J 3 bases, leaving 9 bases between the germline ends. Germline V gene data show CDR1 as SQVTM and CDR2 as ANQGSEA. CDR3 protein: CSVAQSKETQYF. For the CDR3, the DNA is TGCAGCGTTGCCCAGTCCAAAGAGACCCAGTACTTC.

This chain connects TRBV7-8 to TRBJ1-1; D may be TRBD1 (6 bases). CDR1 is SGHVS, CDR2 FQNEAQ, per germline. The CDR3 contains 12 residues. Trimming left V 11 bases short and J 0 bases short, with 10 bases between. Here the CDR3 reads CARGQMNTEAFF. The CDR3 DNA follows: TGTGCCCGAGGACAGATGAACACTGAAGCTTTCTTT.

Regarding this clone: One end of the junction varies from germline; a read error may be responsible. The V and J genes are TRBV2 and TRBJ1-2; TRBD1 aligns across 7 bases. Germline CDR1 and CDR2: SNHLY and FYNNEI. The CDR3 covers 11 residues. The CDR3, as DNA: TGTGCCAGCAGTGAATTGGGACAGCCGTTTTTC. Amino acids: CASSELGQPFF. The complete variable domain, with remaining parts taken from reference TRBV2 and TRBJ1-2, reads EPEVTQTPSHQVTQMGQEVILRCVPISNHLYFYWYRQILGQKVEFLVSFYNNEISEKSEIFDDQFSVERPDGSNFTLKIRSTKLEDSAMYFCASSELGQPFFGSGTRLTVV.

This chain uses TRBV4-1 with TRBJ1-1; no firm D call. V was cut by 2 bases and J by 2 bases, with 15 bases left in between. The CDR3 extends over 16 amino acids. The germline V gene encodes CDR1 MGHRA and CDR2 YSYEKL. The CDR3 coding sequence is TGCGCCAGCAGCCAAAGCCGGGGTTTTCCTAACACTGAAGCTTTCTTT. Translating gives CASSQSRGFPNTEAFF.

This chain connects TRBV27 to TRBJ2-2; maybe TRBD1 (5 bases). Trimming took off 6 bases at V and 5 bases at J, with 19 bases between the two ends. The germline V gene encodes CDR1 MNHEY and CDR2 SMNVEV (reference sequence). The length of the CDR3 is 16 residues. Here the CDR3 DNA reads TGTGCCAGCAGACGACGGTGGGGCGTAGAAACCGGGGAGCTGTTTTTT. It translates to CASRRRWGVETGELFF.

The chain is built from TRBV6-2 or TRBV6-3 and TRBJ2-7, with D unresolved. This CDR3 has 14 residues. Germline CDR1 and CDR2: MNHEY and SVGEGT. The germline V and J ends were trimmed by 0 bases and 2 bases, with 8 bases remaining between them. DNA of the CDR3: TGTGCCAGCAGTTACTCGGGTCCCACCTACGAGCAGTACTTC. This gives the protein CASSYSGPTYEQYF.

The genes are TRBV2 and TRBJ2-3, with 7 bases lining up with TRBD1. Germline V gene sequence: CDR1 SNHLY, CDR2 FYNNEI. After removal of 4 bases from V and 3 bases from J, the junction contained 7 bases not matched to a gene. CDR3 length: 15 residues. The CDR3 region is CASSARTGGTDTQYF. The CDR3 coding sequence is TGTGCCAGCAGTGCGCGGACAGGTGGGACAGATACGCAGTATTTT. Full variable domain (rest looked up from reference TRBV2 and TRBJ2-3): EPEVTQTPSHQVTQMGQEVILRCVPISNHLYFYWYRQILGQKVEFLVSFYNNEISEKSEIFDDQFSVERPDGSNFTLKIRSTKLEDSAMYFCASSARTGGTDTQYFGPGTRLTVL.

The J gene is TRBJ2-6, the V gene TRBV15; TRBD1 matches 7 bases. This CDR3 is 19 amino acids long. The ends lost 6 bases at V and 0 bases at J; junction bases unmatched: 14. Germline CDR1 and CDR2: LNHNV and YYDKDF (reference sequence). The CDR3 loop reads CATSDRTGGMISGANVLTF. As DNA, the CDR3 is TGTGCCACCAGTGATCGGACAGGAGGAATGATCTCTGGGGCCAACGTCCTGACTTTC.

The J gene is TRBJ2-3, the V gene TRBV7-2; a weak D match, TRBD2 (6 bases). The CDR3 has 18 residues. V was clipped by 4 bases and J by 2 bases, with 22 bases between them. The germline CDR1 and CDR2 sequences are SGHTA and FQGNSA. For the CDR3, the DNA is TGTGCCAGCAGCTCCTCCCGGACTACTCGGTCTGACACAGATACGCAGTATTTT. Translated, it gives CASSSSRTTRSDTDTQYF.

V is TRBV6-5 and J is TRBJ2-1; 9 nucleotides agree with TRBD2. The V and J ends lost 8 bases and 4 bases, in that order; junction bases with no gene match: 6. Germline CDR1 MNHEY, CDR2 SVGAGI. The CDR3 contains 14 residues. CDR3 sequence reads: CASGSAGGYNEQFF. DNA of the CDR3: TGTGCCAGCGGTTCAGCGGGGGGTTACAATGAGCAGTTCTTC.

This chain connects TRBV3-1 (or the pseudogene TRBV3-2) to TRBJ2-1; no clear D. This CDR3 spans 11 amino acids. V lost 8 bases and J 5 bases, leaving 7 bases between the germline ends. CDR1 and CDR2 from the germline V gene are LGHDT and YNNKEL (reference sequence). The CDR3 here is CASGRNNEQFF. The CDR3 nucleotides are TGTGCCAGCGGTAGAAACAATGAGCAGTTCTTC.

CDR3 sequence reads: CASGLFGEDTQYF. For the CDR3, the DNA is TGTGCTAGTGGTTTATTCGGGGAGGATACGCAGTATTTT. The chain has TRBV12-5 and TRBJ2-3; D is possibly TRBD2 (5 bases). V lost 3 bases, J lost 6 bases, and 10 bases lay in between. Germline loops: CDR1 LGHNT, CDR2 FRNRAP. This CDR3 has 13 amino acids.